The T cell receptor (beta chain) under discussion was sequenced for a study of shared clonotypes between healthy human individuals. All of the donors resided in Nashville, Tennessee, and each was a Caucasian adult. The split of CD4+ cells yielded CD45RA+ naive and CD45RA-negative memory subsets. V was pared by 5 bases and J by 2 bases, with 7 bases of the junction left unmatched. Germline V gives CDR1 SGHVS, CDR2 FNYEAQ. The CDR3 contains 15 residues. Sequenced by immunoSEQ multiplex PCR; TCRdb stores in-frame clones only, minus some. The data hold over 2 million clones, with just under 95% observed a single time.

This TCR derives from a man aged 18-30 years in good health. Some clones in this sample may be carry-over from other donors' samples. The chain couples TRBV7-6 to TRBJ2-7, with 9 bases aligning to TRBD1. Sequencing was done on a sample of naive CD4+ T cells from PBMCs. Subset in this sample: CD45RA+ positively selected. The CDR3 region is CASSLQDRGTYEQYF. The DNA of the CDR3 is TGTGCCAGCAGCCTCCAGGACAGGGGAACCTACGAGCAGTACTTC.